One and the same sample provided the 26 T cell receptor beta chains below, sequenced in a study of siplizumab effects on memory and regulatory T cells. Assay used: immunoSEQ multiplex PCR; TCRdb lists only in-frame clones, some missing. The data show some 53,000 clones, about 97% seen once. Sequenced sample: naive CD4+ T cells sorted from blood. The receptors come from a human donor in good health.

V and J are TRBV19 and TRBJ2-7; D is unresolved. The CDR3 runs to 13 residues. Per the germline V gene, CDR1 is LNHDA and CDR2 is SQIVND (reference sequence). V gave up 3 bases and J gave up 2 bases, with 8 bases separating them. CDR3 amino acids: CASSISLPYEQYF. CDR3 coding DNA: TGTGCCAGTAGTATCTCCCTTCCCTACGAGCAGTACTTC.

V and J are TRBV4-1 and TRBJ2-2; 7 bases match TRBD2. Germline loops: CDR1 MGHRA, CDR2 YSYEKL. This CDR3 is built from 15 residues. Trimming cost V 4 bases and J 5 bases; bases outside gene matches: 7. CDR3 bases: TGCGCCAGCAGCCCACTCACTAGCGTTACCGGGGAGCTGTTTTTT. Translation: CASSPLTSVTGELFF.

The rearrangement joins TRBV2 to TRBJ1-1; a possible D gene is TRBD1 (6 bases). In germline, CDR1 is SNHLY, CDR2 FYNNEI. V was pared by 7 bases and J by 4 bases, with 25 bases between. CDR3 length: 17 amino acids. The CDR3 DNA reads as TGTGCCAGCATCAAAGGGGGGGGCGCTCAGCGGGGCACTGAAGCTTTCTTT. Translation gives CASIKGGGAQRGTEAFF.

The V call is TRBV25-1, the J call TRBJ2-5; D is undetermined. Germline lookup yields CDR1 MGHDK and CDR2 SYGVNS. V was pared by 1 base and J by 1 base, with 10 bases between. The CDR3 extends over 15 amino acids. CDR3 protein: CASSESRQVQETQYF. The CDR3 DNA sequence: TGTGCCAGCAGTGAATCTCGGCAGGTCCAAGAGACCCAGTACTTC.

The sample holds a few counts of this clone. The V and J genes are TRBV18 and TRBJ1-1; D is ambiguous. V was pared by 1 base and J by 2 bases, with 5 bases between. CDR3 size: 13 residues. The germline CDR1 and CDR2 sequences are KGHSH and LQKENI. CDR3 sequence (DNA): TGTGCCAGCTCACCACAATTAAACACTGAAGCTTTCTTT. Amino acids: CASSPQLNTEAFF.

This chain connects TRBV27 to TRBJ2-7; the match to TRBD1 covers 7 bases. Germline lookup yields CDR1 MNHEY and CDR2 SMNVEV (reference sequence). V gave up 6 bases and J gave up 5 bases; unmatched junction bases: 7. CDR3 size: 13 residues. CDR3 nucleotides: TGTGCCAGCAGCAAAACAGGGGTCCACGAGCAGTACTTC. Residues: CASSKTGVHEQYF.

The V and J genes are TRBV11-3 and TRBJ2-4, with 7 bases identical to TRBD2. The CDR3 is made up of 14 amino acids. Germline loops: CDR1 SGHNT, CDR2 YENEEA. The V and J ends lost 3 bases and 7 bases, in that order; junction bases with no gene match: 6. The DNA of the CDR3 is TGTGCCAGCAGCTTGGGGGGGAGAGTGAACATTCAGTACTTC. Translation: CASSLGGRVNIQYF.

This sequence joins TRBV18 and TRBJ2-5; 8 bases agree with TRBD1. From germline, CDR1 is KGHSH and CDR2 LQKENI. V shed 1 base, J shed 9 bases, and the junction held 13 bases outside the gene matches. The CDR3 runs 16 residues. CDR3 sequence (DNA): TGTGCCAGCTCACCACTGGGGCAGGGGGCCGGCGGGGCCCAGTACTTC. Translating it yields CASSPLGQGAGGAQYF.

The chain carries TRBV14 and TRBJ2-5, with D hard to call. CDR3 size: 12 residues. The germline V gene has CDR1 SGHDN and CDR2 FVKESK. V was shortened by 7 bases and J by 5 bases, with 11 bases between the two germline ends. This CDR3 is CASKNISETQYF. The DNA for the CDR3 is TGTGCCAGCAAAAACATTTCGGAGACCCAGTACTTC.

The count of this clone is one. The rearrangement joins TRBV18 to TRBJ2-3, with D possibly called TRBD1 or TRBD2 (7 bases each). The CDR3 totals 14 residues. CDR1 KGHSH and CDR2 LQKENI come from the germline V gene. Deletions cut 2 bases from V and 4 bases from J, with 10 bases between. CDR3 coding DNA: TGTGCCAGCTCACCAGGGAGGGGGCCAGATACGCAGTATTTT. This gives the protein CASSPGRGPDTQYF. Variable domain in full (rest from reference TRBV18 and TRBJ2-3): NAGVMQNPRHLVRRRGQEARLRCSPMKGHSHVYWYRQLPEEGLKFMVYLQKENIIDESGMPKERFSAEFPKEGPSILRIQQVVRGDSAAYFCASSPGRGPDTQYFGPGTRLTVL.

The CDR3 DNA reads TGTGCCTGGGCCGGGACAGGGTCCGGGGAGCTGTTTTTT. Its protein product is CAWAGTGSGELFF. The chain has TRBV30 and TRBJ2-2; 9 bases match TRBD1. This CDR3 comprises 13 residues. Losses at the gene ends were 5 bases for V and 6 bases for J; bases not matched to a gene: 4. The V gene's germline CDR1 is GTSNPN and CDR2 SVGIG (reference sequence).

The chain recombines TRBV7-8 with TRBJ2-5, with 8 positions matching TRBD2. The CDR3 is made up of 14 amino acids. Germline V gene lookup returns CDR1 SGHVS and CDR2 FQNEAQ. Losses at the gene ends were 3 bases for V and 2 bases for J; bases not matched to a gene: 2. CDR3 nucleotide sequence: TGTGCCAGCAGCTTCGGGACTAGGCAAGAGACCCAGTACTTC. Protein sequence: CASSFGTRQETQYF.

V gene TRBV18 combines with J gene TRBJ2-7; tentative D call: TRBD2 (7 bases). The CDR3 sequence is 15 residues long. Germline V gene lookup returns CDR1 KGHSH and CDR2 LQKENI. V lost 4 bases to trimming and J lost 4 bases, with 17 bases between them. CDR3 protein: CASSRGGVTLYEQYF. CDR3 DNA sequence: TGTGCCAGCTCACGAGGGGGGGTCACCTTATACGAGCAGTACTTC.

The gene calls are TRBV19 and TRBJ2-7; D remains ambiguous. With 4 bases removed from V and 4 bases from J, the gap between germline ends came to 11 bases. The length of the CDR3 is 13 residues. CDR1 is LNHDA and CDR2 is SQIVND in the germline V gene (reference sequence). The CDR3 protein is CASSKFRNYEQYF. CDR3 bases: TGTGCCAGTAGTAAATTCAGAAATTACGAGCAGTACTTC.

This chain connects TRBV5-6 to TRBJ2-1, with 7 nucleotides matching TRBD2. V lost 0 bases and J lost 4; bases outside the gene matches: 4. CDR1 is SGHDT and CDR2 is YYEEEE in the germline V gene. The CDR3 loop spans 15 amino acids. CDR3: CASSLGLAPYNEQFF. CDR3 bases: TGTGCCAGCAGCTTGGGACTAGCACCATACAATGAGCAGTTCTTC.

The rearrangement links TRBV27 to TRBJ2-3; a weak D match, TRBD1 (6 bases). The CDR3 has 16 amino acids. V was clipped by 6 bases and J by 0 bases, with 16 bases between them. Germline CDR1 reads MNHEY; CDR2 reads SMNVEV (reference sequence). The CDR3 nucleotides are TGTGCCAGCAGGAGGGCACCCGGGACAAGCACAGATACGCAGTATTTT. This gives the protein CASRRAPGTSTDTQYF.

The chain recombines TRBV5-4 with TRBJ1-2; 7 bases match TRBD1. V lost 3 bases, J lost 4 bases, and 9 bases stayed unmatched. The CDR3 consists of 15 residues. Per germline, CDR1 SGHNT and CDR2 YYREEE (reference sequence). CDR3 sequence: CASSSNRGVGYGYTF. DNA for the CDR3: TGTGCCAGCAGCTCCAACAGGGGCGTGGGCTATGGCTACACCTTC.

This rearrangement joins TRBV5-1 to TRBJ1-1; tentatively, D is TRBD1 (5 bases). There are 14 residues in the CDR3. V lost 3 bases and J 0 bases, leaving 9 bases between the germline ends. CDR1 is SGHRS, CDR2 YFSETQ, per germline. The CDR3 nucleotides read TGCGCCAGCAGCTCCGGGACTTTGAACACTGAAGCTTTCTTT. Translating gives CASSSGTLNTEAFF.

The chain has TRBV4-1 and TRBJ2-2; 7 bases are shared with TRBD1. V was pared by 8 bases and J by 0 bases, with 9 bases of the junction left unmatched. Germline V gives CDR1 MGHRA, CDR2 YSYEKL. This CDR3 has 16 residues. CDR3 sequence: CASGPEGTANTGELFF. In DNA form, the CDR3 reads TGCGCCAGCGGACCCGAAGGGACAGCGAACACCGGGGAGCTGTTTTTT.

This sequence joins TRBV4-2 and TRBJ2-7; the D gene is possibly TRBD2 (5 bases). Germline V gene sequence: CDR1 LGHNA, CDR2 YNFKEQ. Trimming took off 6 bases at V and 4 bases at J, with 22 bases between the two ends. CDR3 length: 16 residues. As DNA, the CDR3 is TGTGCCAGCAGGCCGACATTGCAAGGGAGTTCTTACGAGCAGTACTTC. It specifies CASRPTLQGSSYEQYF.

The rearrangement links TRBV6-5 to TRBJ1-1; no reliable D call. The germline gives CDR1 MNHEY, CDR2 SVGAGI. This CDR3 is 14 amino acids long. Trimming stripped 2 bases from V and 0 bases from J, with 7 bases between. The chain's CDR3 is CASSYGRMNTEAFF. In DNA, the CDR3 is TGTGCCAGCAGTTACGGCAGGATGAACACTGAAGCTTTCTTT.

The chain carries TRBV11-3 and TRBJ2-7; D possibly corresponds to TRBD2 (5 bases). The CDR3 is 12 amino acids. Germline-derived CDR1 and CDR2 are SGHNT and YENEEA. The ends were cut back, 3 bases at V and 2 bases at J, with 5 bases in the middle. The CDR3 region is CASSFGTYEQYF. The DNA of the CDR3 is TGTGCCAGCAGCTTCGGGACCTACGAGCAGTACTTC.

The gene calls are TRBV10-2 and TRBJ1-5; the D gene is possibly TRBD1 (6 bases). This CDR3 is built from 16 residues. V lost 3 bases and J 3 bases, leaving 15 bases between the germline ends. CDR1 is WSHSY, CDR2 SAAADI, per germline. CDR3 in amino acids: CASSEEGGVVNQPQHF. In nucleotides, the CDR3 is TGCGCCAGCAGTGAAGAGGGGGGGGTGGTCAATCAGCCCCAGCATTTT.

This clone came up once. This chain joins TRBV19 and TRBJ2-7; 7 positions match TRBD2. The germline gives CDR1 LNHDA, CDR2 SQIVND (reference sequence). J gave up 7 bases and V 4 bases, and 10 bases lay outside the gene matches. CDR3 length: 14 amino acids. This CDR3 is CASSNALGGTEQYF. The CDR3 nucleotides are TGTGCCAGTAGTAACGCCTTGGGGGGGACGGAGCAGTACTTC.

The chain has TRBV25-1 and TRBJ1-3, with unresolved D. Germline V gene sequence: CDR1 MGHDK, CDR2 SYGVNS. The CDR3 loop spans 14 amino acids. Trimming removed 6 bases at V and 5 bases at J, with 14 bases between. In nucleotides, the CDR3 is TGTGCCAGCAGCCCCTCAGCAGAAAGAAACACCATATATTTT. Protein product: CASSPSAERNTIYF.

This rearrangement joins TRBV7-9 to TRBJ1-2, with TRBD1 as a possible D gene (5 bases). V was cut by 1 base and J by 8 bases, with 14 bases left in between. The CDR3 sequence is 14 residues long. Germline V gives CDR1 SEHNR, CDR2 FQNEAQ (reference sequence). As DNA, the CDR3 is TGTGCCAGCAGCTTAGTCGAGGGGCAAGAGGGCTACACCTTC. Amino acids: CASSLVEGQEGYTF.